The rows below give T cell receptor beta chains drawn from one sample of a study of cytomegalovirus exposure and HLA in healthy donors. Sequenced by immunoSEQ multiplex PCR; TCRdb stores in-frame clones only, minus some. Of 150,000 to 200,000 clones listed, over 75% are singletons. Material: PBMCs. The receptor set was obtained from a man between 18 and 29 years old in good health and CMV-seronegative. CDR3s include the opening cysteine and the closing phenylalanine or tryptophan. Size tells how often a clone was seen (once, few, many) or the class of an expanded clone, and some rows leave it out.

TRBJ1-2 . TRBV9 CASSVGDSLFSNYGYTF
TRBJ2-7 few TRBV11-2 CASSLVAGGPRTYEQYF
TRBJ2-3 . TRBV27 CASGETGSPTDTQYF
TRBJ1-2 . TRBV18 CASSPGQVSYGYTF
TRBJ1-1 few TRBV10-3 CASLQGQGSVNTEAFF
TRBJ2-5 . TRBV5-5 CASSLPPPETQYF
TRBJ2-1 . TRBV28 CASSFAAGGPPHNEQFF
TRBJ1-1 . TRBV28 CASSDRGVGTEAFF
TRBJ1-2 . TRBV19 CASNPTGTANYGYTF
TRBJ1-1 once TRBV10-2 CASRDFGEAFF
TRBJ2-7 . TRBV6-1 CASTGDRREQYF
TRBJ1-2 once TRBV28 CASSLFSDRGRGGYTF
TRBJ2-2 . TRBV4-2 CASSQDPGLAGAMNTGELFF
TRBJ2-5 . TRBV29-1 CSVKPMGSQETQYF
TRBJ2-1 few TRBV29-1 CRVAPGGASNEQFF
TRBJ2-7 . TRBV7-2 CASSLTTRIYEQYF
TRBJ1-5 few TRBV28 CASSPPRQGAGQPQHF
TRBJ2-5 . TRBV5-1 CASSPGAIYQETQYF
TRBJ2-3 . TRBV28 CASSLYSGLDTQYF
TRBJ2-7 few TRBV13 CASGRGNYEQYF
TRBJ2-1 . TRBV6-5 CASSLAGSSYNEQFF
TRBJ2-3 . TRBV6-5 CASSWTGSEDTQYF
TRBJ2-1 . TRBV4-2 CASSQEGQGSGNEQFF
TRBJ2-4 . TRBV2 CASSWDRIQYF
TRBJ1-4 . TRBV7-9 CASSPGQIDEKLFF
TRBJ2-1 . TRBV10-1 CASIFVASGRAGFLNEQFF
TRBJ2-7 . TRBV7-2 CASSLGTVHEQYF
TRBJ1-2 . TRBV14 CASSLRAAGGRYTF
TRBJ2-1 . TRBV7-8 CASSLAGGVIF
TRBJ1-6 . TRBV27 CASSFLNSPLHF
TRBJ2-1 . TRBV12-5 CASGLPLAGGYNEQFF
TRBJ2-5 . TRBV10-3 CAISTSGFQETQYF
TRBJ2-7 . TRBV5-4 CASSFQGSDEQYF
TRBJ1-3 . TRBV7-9 CASSSTGSGNTIYF
TRBJ2-7 once TRBV5-1 CASSLDRIEQYF
TRBJ1-5 . TRBV30 CAWSVSRQPQHF
TRBJ2-2 . TRBV7-9 CASSPAGGELFF
TRBJ2-3 once TRBV5-5 CASSLEGAGGPDTQYF
TRBJ1-4 once TRBV28 CASSFDSETPGEKLFF
TRBJ2-7 once TRBV5-6 CASSLDFSSGSLYEQYF
TRBJ2-5 . TRBV2 CASSVLGQETQYF
TRBJ2-5 . TRBV7-2 CASSLGRETQYF
TRBJ2-3 . TRBV15 CATSRERYPGGSTDTQYF
TRBJ2-7 . TRBV25-1 CASSRRGLYEQYF
TRBJ2-7 . TRBV7-2 CASSLGAGSSYEQYF
TRBJ2-1 . TRBV28 CASSWLERGPYNEQFF
TRBJ1-2 . TRBV7-3 CASSPTGAGGIYGYTF
TRBJ1-5 . TRBV7-2 CASSPNSYSNQPQHF
TRBJ2-3 . TRBV5-1 CASSLEGVGADTQYF
TRBJ2-2 . TRBV25-1 CASNLGGAGELFF
TRBJ1-5 . TRBV7-8 CASSFETASQPQHF
TRBJ2-3 . TRBV7-5 CARSLDDGRGGISTDTQYF
TRBJ1-2 . TRBV28 CASMGGSNYGYTF
TRBJ2-7 . TRBV10-1 CASRRDSVSREQYF
TRBJ2-3 . TRBV10-3 CAIGQGDTDTQYF
TRBJ2-5 few TRBV20-1 CSAREVETQYF
TRBJ1-2 . TRBV18 CASSGTADYGYTF
TRBJ2-2 few TRBV9 CASSGDFTTGELFF